These 14 T cell receptor beta chains originate from one sample sequenced in a study of human T cells and chemical hapten exposure. Regarding time point: patch test 1, 2 weeks after DPC sensitization. This sample's treatment: therapeutic diphenylcyclopropenone sensitization with weekly scalp DPC. MiXCR was run by TCRdb on the RACE reads, yielding one entry per CDR3 protein. The data show fewer than 500,000 distinct CDR3 sequences, with nearly 5% seen just once and over 2% held by the top ten. Sequenced material: whole blood, taken in connection with sensitization to the hapten diphenylcyclopropenone (DPC). The receptors were sampled from a woman aged 45 to 65 with alopecia areata. Some clones in this sample may be carry-over from other donors' samples.

This chain connects TRBV7-8 to TRBJ2-3, with 14 bases aligning to TRBD2. Losses at the gene ends were 5 bases for V and 4 bases for J; bases not matched to a gene: 5. Per germline, CDR1 SGHVS and CDR2 FQNEAQ. This CDR3 is 16 amino acids long. DNA of the CDR3: TGTGCCAGCAGCCAAGGGACTAGCGGGAGTGCAGATACGCAGTATTTT. This gives the protein CASSQGTSGSADTQYF.

This clonotype was found many times. The rearrangement links TRBV27 to TRBJ2-7; 9 nucleotides line up with TRBD2. Unmatched junction bases numbered 8, after V lost 5 bases and J lost 6 bases. Germline V lookup: CDR1 MNHEY, CDR2 SMNVEV (reference sequence). This CDR3 region has 14 residues. This chain's CDR3 is CASSPLAGRREQYF. The CDR3 DNA reads TGTGCCAGCAGTCCCCTAGCGGGGCGTCGCGAGCAGTACTTC.

This clonotype was recorded many times. The rearrangement joins TRBV6-1 to TRBJ1-5; 7 nucleotides match TRBD1. CDR1 is MNHNS and CDR2 is SASEGT in the germline V gene. The trim removed 5 bases at V and 5 bases at J, leaving 9 bases unmatched. The CDR3 contains 15 residues. The CDR3 is CASSSRQGPYQPQHF. The CDR3 DNA reads as TGTGCCAGCAGTTCGAGACAGGGACCCTATCAGCCCCAGCATTTT.

The V gene is TRBV12-3 or TRBV12-4, the J gene TRBJ1-2; D is perhaps TRBD1 (5 bases). V gave up 5 bases and J gave up 5 bases, with 9 bases separating them. CDR3 length equals 12 residues. The CDR3 nucleotides read TGTGCCAGCAGTGGGACGTATTATGGCTACACCTTC. Its translation is CASSGTYYGYTF.

This clonotype has a count of ten or more. V and J are TRBV11-2 and TRBJ2-1; 7 nucleotides line up with TRBD1. V dropped 5 bases and J dropped 9; count of bases not matched to a gene: 13. The CDR3 is 15 amino acids. Per the germline V gene, CDR1 is SGHAT and CDR2 is FQNNGV. The CDR3 reads CASSPGQAPMGEQFF. DNA for the CDR3: TGTGCCAGCAGCCCCGGACAGGCGCCTATGGGTGAGCAGTTCTTC.

This clonotype was picked up many times. The chain uses TRBV10-3 and TRBJ1-2; TRBD1 might be the D (5 bases). CDR1 is ENHRY, CDR2 SYGVKD, per germline. This CDR3 contains 14 residues. Between the trimmed V and J ends, which lost 3 bases and 6 bases, there was a span of 14 bases. DNA for the CDR3: TGTGCCATCAGTGAAGGGGCCGGTTGGGATGGCTACACCTTC. As protein: CAISEGAGWDGYTF.

At least ten counts were recorded for this clonotype. The rearrangement joins TRBV7-3 to TRBJ1-1; tentative D call: TRBD1 (5 bases). V was trimmed by 5 bases and J by 3 bases, leaving 13 bases between them. Germline CDR1 SGHTA, CDR2 FQGTGA. The CDR3 loop spans 14 amino acids. The chain's CDR3 is CASSQAGHYTEAFF. DNA of the CDR3: TGTGCCAGCAGCCAAGCCGGACACTACACTGAAGCTTTCTTT.

This clonotype was detected only a few times. V usage is TRBV7-2 and J usage is TRBJ1-2; 10 bases line up with TRBD1. The CDR3 loop spans 15 amino acids. The V and J ends lost 5 bases and 8 bases, in that order; junction bases with no gene match: 11. Germline V CDR1 and CDR2: SGHTA, FQGNSA. DNA for the CDR3: TGTGCCAGCAGCCCTGACAGGGGGCTTGGAGGAGGCTACACCTTC. Protein sequence: CASSPDRGLGGGYTF.

The table lists this clonotype with many counts. The rearrangement uses TRBV29-1 and TRBJ2-3, with D tentatively TRBD2 (6 bases). Germline CDR1 SQVTM, CDR2 ANQGSEA. The CDR3 length is 12 residues. CDR3 sequence (DNA): TGCACCGCCGGGGGTGGGACAGATACGCAGTATTTT. Translating gives CTAGGGTDTQYF.

This chain joins TRBV5-5 and TRBJ1-2; weak D call: TRBD1 (5 bases). The CDR3 contains 16 residues. Germline-derived CDR1 and CDR2 are SGHKS and YYEKEE (reference sequence). The V and J ends lost 4 bases and 2 bases respectively, with 18 bases between them. CDR3 sequence: CASSHPAGGRNYGYTF. For the CDR3, the DNA is TGTGCCAGCAGCCATCCAGCGGGGGGACGGAACTATGGCTACACCTTC.

The sample holds many counts of this clonotype. V usage is TRBV5-1 and J usage is TRBJ1-1; D unresolved. The CDR3 is 13 residues long. Per germline, CDR1 SGHRS and CDR2 YFSETQ. The germline V and J ends were trimmed by 1 base and 1 base, with 5 bases remaining between them. The CDR3 DNA follows: TGCGCCAGCAGCTTGATTCCGAACACTGAAGCTTTCTTT. This sequence encodes CASSLIPNTEAFF. Combining the CDR3 with reference TRBV5-1 and TRBJ1-1 gives the whole variable domain KAGVTQTPRYLIKTRGQQVTLSCSPISGHRSVSWYQQTPGQGLQFLFEYFSETQRNKGNFPGRFSGRQFSNSRSEMNVSTLELGDSALYLCASSLIPNTEAFFGQGTRLTVV.

The sample holds many counts of this clonotype. This chain joins TRBV7-2 and TRBJ2-1, with D unresolved. CDR1 is SGHTA, CDR2 FQGNSA, per germline. CDR3 size: 15 residues. Trimming left V 2 bases short and J 5 bases short, with 13 bases between. DNA of the CDR3: TGTGCCAGCAGCTTAACCCTCAACTTGAACAATGAGCAGTTCTTC. It yields the protein CASSLTLNLNNEQFF.

This clonotype was found a few times. The rearrangement uses TRBV29-1 and TRBJ1-1; possibly TRBD1 for D (5 bases). The germline V gene encodes CDR1 SQVTM and CDR2 ANQGSEA. The CDR3 has 12 amino acids. V was cut by 7 bases and J by 3 bases, with 12 bases left in between. The CDR3 is CSGQGLDTEAFF. The CDR3 nucleotides read TGCAGCGGGCAGGGATTAGACACTGAAGCTTTCTTT.

This clonotype appeared many times. This sequence joins TRBV28 and TRBJ2-3, with D possibly matching TRBD2 (6 bases). From germline, CDR1 is MDHEN and CDR2 SYDVKM. CDR3 length: 13 residues. V dropped 10 bases and J dropped 1 base, with 12 bases sitting between them. The CDR3 coding sequence is TGTGCCATCCGGCCTAGCGGCACAGATACGCAGTATTTT. Its protein product is CAIRPSGTDTQYF.